The 23 T cell receptor beta chains given below trace back to one sample, sequenced in a study of cytomegalovirus exposure and HLA in healthy donors. The data were produced by immunoSEQ multiplex PCR, yet TCRdb's version contains in-frame clones alone and is incomplete. The sample lists 130,000 to 150,000 clones, approximately 90% seen once, with less than 8% in the top ten. The specimen was PBMCs. The receptor source for this set is a woman in her 30s in good health and CMV-seropositive.

V and J are TRBV21-1 and TRBJ2-3; the table names TRBD2, a call not compared with the DNA. TRBV21-1 is annotated as a pseudogene. The CDR3 spans 18 residues. CDR3 DNA: TGCGCCAGCACCTTGGGTGGGGGGGCTGCGACTAGCACAGATACGCAGTATTTT. Residues: CASTLGGGAATSTDTQYF.

This clone has only one observation. The chain employs TRBV19 and TRBJ1-2; possibly TRBD1 for D (6 bases). The CDR3 loop spans 15 amino acids. Germline CDR1 LNHDA, CDR2 SQIVND (reference sequence). V was trimmed by 3 bases and J by 1 base, leaving 12 bases between them. CDR3 in amino acids: CASSIWGPGNYGYTF. The CDR3 coding sequence is TGTGCCAGTAGTATTTGGGGGCCGGGTAACTATGGCTACACCTTC.

The V gene is TRBV5-1, the J gene TRBJ2-7, with TRBD2 identical over 14 bases. The CDR3 has 15 residues. J was trimmed by 5 bases and V by 4 bases; bases with no gene match: 5. Germline V gives CDR1 SGHRS, CDR2 YFSETQ. Written as DNA, the CDR3 is TGCGCCAGCAGCCCGGGGACTAGCGGGAGCCACGAGCAGTACTTC. Its protein product is CASSPGTSGSHEQYF.

This clone was found a few times. The chain links TRBV10-3 to TRBJ2-7; TRBD1 matches at 9 bases. The CDR3 runs 14 residues. CDR1 is ENHRY, CDR2 SYGVKD, per germline. J gave up 3 bases and V 6 bases, and 6 bases lay outside the gene matches. CDR3 amino acids: CAISKDRGIYEQYF. The CDR3 region has the DNA TGTGCCATCAGCAAGGACAGGGGCATCTACGAGCAGTACTTC.

V is TRBV10-3 and J is TRBJ2-2, with D perhaps TRBD1 (5 bases). Trimming removed 7 bases from V and 8 bases from J, with 8 bases in between. Germline V gene sequence: CDR1 ENHRY, CDR2 SYGVKD. This CDR3 is built from 11 residues. For the CDR3, the DNA is TGTGCCATCAACCAGGGAGGGGAGCTGTTTTTT. Translated: CAINQGGELFF.

The chain recombines TRBV25-1 with TRBJ2-3, with D tentatively TRBD2 (6 bases). CDR1 MGHDK and CDR2 SYGVNS come from the germline V gene. Trimming removed 6 bases from V and 0 bases from J, with 13 bases in between. CDR3 size: 15 residues. The chain's CDR3 is CASRPARGSTDTQYF. The CDR3 bases are TGTGCCAGCAGACCAGCCCGGGGGAGCACAGATACGCAGTATTTT.

This clone was picked up one time. V gene TRBV6-4 combines with J gene TRBJ2-6; 9 bases match TRBD1. In germline, CDR1 is MRHNA, CDR2 SNTAGT. Unmatched junction bases numbered 7, after V lost 7 bases and J lost 0 bases. There are 17 residues in the CDR3. The chain's CDR3 is CASTTGGSFSGANVLTF. The CDR3 DNA is TGTGCCAGCACCACAGGGGGCTCATTCTCTGGGGCCAACGTCCTGACTTTC.

The chain is built from TRBV15 and TRBJ1-1; unclear D gene. This CDR3 spans 13 amino acids. Germline loops: CDR1 LNHNV, CDR2 YYDKDF (reference sequence). V dropped 3 bases and J dropped 0 bases, with 5 bases sitting between them. Here the CDR3 DNA reads TGTGCCACCAGCAGGAGGGTGAACACTGAAGCTTTCTTT. Translating it yields CATSRRVNTEAFF.

V and J are TRBV19 and TRBJ2-7, with a tentative D call TRBD1 (6 bases). Germline values: CDR1 LNHDA, CDR2 SQIVND (reference sequence). This CDR3 contains 13 residues. Trimming cost V 5 bases and J 1 base, with 9 bases left between them. The CDR3: CASSDGTSYEQYF. The CDR3 coding sequence is TGTGCCAGTAGTGATGGGACATCCTACGAGCAGTACTTC.

V is TRBV18 and J is TRBJ1-2, with D maybe TRBD1 (6 bases). V was shortened by 4 bases and J by 4 bases, with 25 bases between the two germline ends. Germline CDR1 KGHSH, CDR2 LQKENI. The length of the CDR3 is 18 residues. The CDR3 spells CASSQTIYRDTPSYGYTF. The CDR3 DNA is TGTGCCAGCTCACAGACCATATACAGGGATACACCATCCTATGGCTACACCTTC.

With regard to this clone: Other DNA sequences in the same sample also yield this CDR3. The V and J genes are TRBV5-4 and TRBJ2-5; 10 bases map to TRBD1. Per the germline V gene, CDR1 is SGHNT and CDR2 is YYREEE (reference sequence). The junction had 5 bases not matched to a gene; V was cut back by 2 bases and J by 4 bases. This CDR3 is 15 amino acids long. CDR3 protein: CASSLRQGAGETQYF. DNA for the CDR3: TGTGCCAGCAGCTTAAGACAGGGGGCGGGAGAGACCCAGTACTTC.

This clone was seen once. Other DNA variants within this sample encode the same CDR3. The CDR3 DNA follows: TGCGCCAGCAGCTTGGTTGGGACGGGGGAAGAGACCCAGTACTTC. It translates to CASSLVGTGEETQYF. The V gene is TRBV5-1, the J gene TRBJ2-5; possible D gene TRBD2, 6 bases. Germline CDR1 is SGHRS and CDR2 is YFSETQ. Trimming took off 0 bases at V and 3 bases at J, with 12 bases between the two ends. CDR3 length equals 15 residues.

The gene calls are TRBV6-6 and TRBJ1-2; 7 positions agree with TRBD1. After removal of 6 bases from V and 5 bases from J, the junction contained 9 bases not matched to a gene. CDR3 length equals 14 residues. Germline CDR1 is MNHNY and CDR2 is SVGAGI (reference sequence). The CDR3 is CASRPPGQMYGYTF. CDR3 DNA sequence: TGTGCCAGCAGACCCCCGGGACAGATGTATGGCTACACCTTC.

The chain uses TRBV6-1 and TRBJ1-5; D is unclear. Trimming left V 6 bases short and J 6 bases short, with 12 bases between. The CDR3 is 13 amino acids. The germline gives CDR1 MNHNS, CDR2 SASEGT. As DNA, the CDR3 is TGTGCCAGCAGAGACCCGGCGGGTCAGCCCCAGCATTTT. Amino acid sequence: CASRDPAGQPQHF.

On this clone itself: Relative to the germline gene, one junction end is altered; a read error may explain this. This chain joins TRBV5-5 and TRBJ2-7; tentative D call: TRBD2 (6 bases). The CDR3 has 16 residues. Looked up from germline, CDR1 is SGHKS and CDR2 is YYEKEE (reference sequence). Here the CDR3 DNA reads TGTGCCAGCAGTTTGGAGGTCGCAAGTAGCGGTTACGAGCAGTACTTC. Amino acid sequence: CASSLEVASSGYEQYF.

The chain combines TRBV19 with TRBJ1-3; the D gene is possibly TRBD1 (6 bases). The CDR3 consists of 14 residues. The V end lost 7 bases, the J end lost 3 bases, and 13 bases lay between the germline ends. Germline V gene lookup returns CDR1 LNHDA and CDR2 SQIVND (reference sequence). CDR3 bases: TGTGCCAGTACCCACAGGGACCGTGGAAACACCATATATTTT. Translated, it gives CASTHRDRGNTIYF.

This clone is deemed medium-sized (0.01 to 0.1%). The J gene is TRBJ1-2, the V gene TRBV6-5; 7 bases are a match to TRBD1. The CDR3 is 13 residues long. Germline CDR1 is MNHEY and CDR2 is SVGAGI. The V and J ends lost 5 bases and 5 bases, in that order; junction bases with no gene match: 5. Here the CDR3 reads CASSPRQGYGYTF. CDR3 DNA: TGTGCCAGCAGTCCCCGACAGGGTTATGGCTACACCTTC.

This chain joins TRBV6-1 and TRBJ1-5; 12 nucleotides match TRBD1. Unmatched junction bases numbered 6, after V lost 5 bases and J lost 7 bases. CDR1 is MNHNS and CDR2 is SASEGT in the germline V gene. This CDR3 contains 15 residues. The CDR3 is CASSTGQGAWQPQHF. In DNA form, the CDR3 reads TGTGCCAGCAGTACGGGACAGGGGGCATGGCAGCCCCAGCATTTT.

The chain has TRBV28 and TRBJ2-7; 9 bases align to TRBD1. From germline, CDR1 is MDHEN and CDR2 SYDVKM. J gave up 6 bases and V 3 bases, and 3 bases lay outside the gene matches. This CDR3 has 13 amino acids. CDR3 in DNA: TGTGCCAGCAGTTTCGGGACAGGGTTCGAGCAGTACTTC. Its protein product is CASSFGTGFEQYF. The full variable domain, completed using reference TRBV28 and TRBJ2-7, is DVKVTQSSRYLVKRTGEKVFLECVQDMDHENMFWYRQDPGLGLRLIYFSYDVKMKEKGDIPEGYSVSREKKERFSLILESASTNQTSMYLCASSFGTGFEQYFGPGTRLTVT.

The genes are TRBV27 and TRBJ2-2, with 15 bases aligning to TRBD2. J lost 4 bases, V lost 0 bases, and 3 bases had no gene match. Looked up from germline, CDR1 is MNHEY and CDR2 is SMNVEV (reference sequence). CDR3 length: 18 amino acids. This chain's CDR3 is CASSLSGLAGGSTGELFF. The CDR3 nucleotides read TGTGCCAGCAGTTTATCCGGACTAGCGGGAGGGTCCACCGGGGAGCTGTTTTTT.

V and J are TRBV18 and TRBJ2-2; D may be TRBD1 (5 bases). The CDR3 sequence is 16 residues long. Trimming shortened V by 1 base and J by 3 bases, and 12 bases separated the two germline ends. The V gene's germline CDR1 is KGHSH and CDR2 LQKENI. This CDR3 reads CASSPLGQGYTGELFF. DNA for the CDR3: TGTGCCAGCTCACCACTTGGTCAGGGATACACCGGGGAGCTGTTTTTT.

V and J are TRBV5-1 and TRBJ2-6, with 7 bases that match TRBD2. The CDR3 loop spans 18 amino acids. Trimming took 4 bases from V and 2 from J; bases not matched to a gene: 12. The germline CDR1 and CDR2 sequences are SGHRS and YFSETQ. The CDR3 protein is CASSTAGGGGPGANVLTF. CDR3 in DNA: TGCGCCAGCAGCACCGCTGGGGGGGGAGGCCCTGGGGCCAACGTCCTGACTTTC.

The chain combines TRBV28 with TRBJ2-7; perhaps TRBD2 as D (6 bases). This CDR3 is 15 amino acids long. The germline CDR1 and CDR2 sequences are MDHEN and SYDVKM. Between the trimmed V and J ends, which lost 7 bases and 3 bases, there was a span of 19 bases. Here the CDR3 DNA reads TGTGCCAGCATTTCTGCGCGGGAACAACTCTACGAGCAGTACTTC. Its protein product is CASISAREQLYEQYF.